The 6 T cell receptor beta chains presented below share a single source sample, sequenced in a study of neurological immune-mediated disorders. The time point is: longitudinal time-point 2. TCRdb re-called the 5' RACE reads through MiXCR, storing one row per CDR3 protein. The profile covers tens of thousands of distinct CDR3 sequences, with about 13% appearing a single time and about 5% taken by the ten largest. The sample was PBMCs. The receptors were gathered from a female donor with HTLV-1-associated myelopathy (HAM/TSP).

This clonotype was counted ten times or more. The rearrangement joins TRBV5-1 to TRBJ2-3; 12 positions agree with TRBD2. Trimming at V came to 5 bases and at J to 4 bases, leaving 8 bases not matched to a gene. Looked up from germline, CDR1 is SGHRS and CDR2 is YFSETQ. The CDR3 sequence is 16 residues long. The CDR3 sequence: CASSTASGGAPDTQYF. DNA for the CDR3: TGCGCCAGCAGTACTGCTAGCGGGGGGGCCCCAGATACGCAGTATTTT.

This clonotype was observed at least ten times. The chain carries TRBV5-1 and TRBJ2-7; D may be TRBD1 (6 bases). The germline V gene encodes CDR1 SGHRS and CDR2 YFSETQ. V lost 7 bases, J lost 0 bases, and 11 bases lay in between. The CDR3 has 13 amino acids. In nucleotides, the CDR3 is TGCGCCAGCGGTCGACAGGACTCCTACGAGCAGTACTTC. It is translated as CASGRQDSYEQYF.

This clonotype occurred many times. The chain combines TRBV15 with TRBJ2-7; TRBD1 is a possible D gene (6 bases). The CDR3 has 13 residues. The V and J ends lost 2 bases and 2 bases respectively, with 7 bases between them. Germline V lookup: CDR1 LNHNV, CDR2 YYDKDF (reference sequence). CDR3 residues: CATSRQGPYEQYF. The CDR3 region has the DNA TGTGCCACCAGCAGACAGGGGCCCTACGAGCAGTACTTC.

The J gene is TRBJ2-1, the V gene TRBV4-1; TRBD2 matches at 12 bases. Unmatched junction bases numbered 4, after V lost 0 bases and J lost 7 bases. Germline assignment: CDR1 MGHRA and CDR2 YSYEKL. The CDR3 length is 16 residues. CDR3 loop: CASSQDPTSGGNEQFF. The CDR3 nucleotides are TGCGCCAGCAGCCAAGATCCGACTAGCGGGGGTAATGAGCAGTTCTTC.

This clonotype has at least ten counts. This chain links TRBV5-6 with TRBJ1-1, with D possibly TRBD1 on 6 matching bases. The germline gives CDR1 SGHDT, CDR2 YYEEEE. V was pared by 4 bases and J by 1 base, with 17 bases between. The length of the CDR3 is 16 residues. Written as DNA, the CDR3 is TGTGCCAGCAGCCTCGGCACGGGACAAACGAACACTGAAGCTTTCTTT. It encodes CASSLGTGQTNTEAFF.

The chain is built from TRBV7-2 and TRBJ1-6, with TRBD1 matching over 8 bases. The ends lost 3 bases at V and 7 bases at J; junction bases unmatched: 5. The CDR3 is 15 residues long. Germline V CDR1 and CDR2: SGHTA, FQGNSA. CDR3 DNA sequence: TGTGCCAGCAGCTTGACAGGGGACAGGAATTCACCCCTCCACTTT. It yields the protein CASSLTGDRNSPLHF.